Listed here are 7 T cell receptor beta chains from one sample, sequenced in a study of T cells after yellow fever vaccination. TCRdb called the 5' RACE reads again in MiXCR, with one record for every CDR3 protein. Among about 360,000 distinct CDR3 sequences listed, around 6.5% were seen once. The sample was PBMCs, taken 5 days after the yellow fever booster vaccination. The source of these receptors is a man younger than 40 who received the YFV17D yellow fever vaccine.

At least ten counts were recorded for this clonotype. The chain carries TRBV28 and TRBJ2-2; perhaps TRBD1 as D (5 bases). CDR1 is MDHEN, CDR2 SYDVKM, per germline. The CDR3 is 15 residues long. The V gene lost 6 bases and the J gene lost 7 bases, with 18 bases spanning the gap. The chain's CDR3 is CASSATGSLGGELFF. In DNA, the CDR3 is TGTGCCAGCAGCGCCACAGGTTCCCTGGGCGGGGAGCTGTTTTTT.

In this sample, this clonotype turned up many times. The chain couples TRBV6-6 to TRBJ2-7; D gene uncertain. The CDR3 consists of 12 residues. CDR1 and CDR2 (germline): MNHNY, SVGAGI (reference sequence). V dropped 2 bases and J dropped 2 bases, with 4 bases sitting between them. In DNA, the CDR3 is TGTGCCAGCAGTTACGGGACCTACGAGCAGTACTTC. Translating it yields CASSYGTYEQYF.

This clonotype was observed at least ten times. V usage is TRBV20-1 and J usage is TRBJ1-1; no firm D call. The CDR3 extends over 11 amino acids. Trimming shortened V by 4 bases and J by 1 base, and 4 bases separated the two germline ends. From germline, CDR1 is DFQATT and CDR2 SNEGSKA (reference sequence). The CDR3 is CSATENTEAFF. The CDR3 DNA is TGCAGTGCTACGGAGAACACTGAAGCTTTCTTT.

This sequence joins TRBV20-1 and TRBJ2-2; either TRBD1 or TRBD2 may supply D (6 bases each). CDR1 and CDR2 (germline): DFQATT, SNEGSKA (reference sequence). V lost 7 bases to trimming and J lost 6 bases, with 18 bases between them. CDR3 length equals 14 residues. The CDR3 DNA is TGCAGTGTTTATCGGGGGCAACCCCCCGGGGAGCTGTTTTTT. This encodes CSVYRGQPPGELFF.

This clonotype was seen more than once but under ten times. The V and J genes are TRBV6-1 and TRBJ1-4; tentatively, D is TRBD1 (5 bases). CDR1 MNHNS and CDR2 SASEGT come from the germline V gene. This CDR3 spans 14 amino acids. V was clipped by 6 bases and J by 7 bases, with 15 bases between them. CDR3 sequence reads: CASSSPGRREKLFF. The CDR3 bases are TGTGCCAGCAGCTCACCGGGACGTCGTGAAAAACTGTTTTTT.

This clonotype was seen repeatedly, ten times or more. This chain uses TRBV7-3 with TRBJ2-3; no definite D call. V lost 3 bases, J lost 3 bases, and 7 bases lay in between. CDR3 size: 13 residues. Germline V gene lookup returns CDR1 SGHTA and CDR2 FQGTGA. The CDR3 loop reads CASSFVGTDTQYF. CDR3 nucleotides: TGTGCCAGCAGCTTCGTAGGAACAGATACGCAGTATTTT.

This chain connects TRBV12-3 or TRBV12-4 to TRBJ2-1; D is unclear. Trimming stripped 2 bases from V and 9 bases from J, with 11 bases between. The CDR3 contains 13 residues. The CDR3 here is CASSLWSGGEQFF. In nucleotides, the CDR3 is TGTGCCAGCAGTTTATGGTCGGGCGGTGAGCAGTTCTTC.